The 16 T cell receptor beta chains below all came from one sample that was sequenced in a study of blood T cells in healthy people across ages. Primed by a sample-barcoded 5' primer and a J-beta primer mix, a second PCR proceeded for 7 to 11 cycles. TCRdb re-called the 5' RACE reads with MiXCR, one entry per CDR3 protein. The top ten clones hold less than 2.5% of a sample with 1.5 million to 2 million distinct CDR3 sequences, approximately 50% of them seen once. Source material: blood. All receptors derive from a woman between 35 and 50 years old in good health.

This chain connects TRBV7-2 to TRBJ1-4; D may be TRBD1 (5 bases). Germline CDR1 and CDR2: SGHTA and FQGNSA. This CDR3 is 17 amino acids long. Between the trimmed V and J ends, which lost 5 bases and 1 base, there was a span of 17 bases. The CDR3 loop is CASSRLRGEGTNEKLFF. CDR3 sequence (DNA): TGTGCCAGCAGCCGACTGAGGGGCGAGGGAACTAATGAAAAACTGTTTTTT.

In the case of this clonotype: One end of the junction fails to match germline, which may point to a read error. V usage is TRBV5-1 and J usage is TRBJ2-7; no clear D. Germline CDR1 and CDR2: SGHRS and YFSETQ. The CDR3 contains 14 residues. The DNA for the CDR3 is TGCGCCGGCAGCTTGGCCGGTGACTCCTACGAGCAGTACTTC. Translated, it gives CAGSLAGDSYEQYF.

This clonotype was observed once. V gene TRBV4-3 combines with J gene TRBJ2-3, with 9 bases fitting TRBD2. J gave up 2 bases and V 2 bases, and 8 bases lay outside the gene matches. Per germline, CDR1 LGHNA and CDR2 YSLEER. This CDR3 has 17 amino acids. In DNA, the CDR3 is TGCGCCAGCAGCCAACGCCCGGGCGGGGGGGCCACAGATACGCAGTATTTT. This encodes CASSQRPGGGATDTQYF.

This clonotype came up a few times. The V gene is TRBV4-2, the J gene TRBJ1-6; the match to TRBD1 covers 7 bases. V lost 4 bases to trimming and J lost 7 bases; unmatched junction nucleotides: 16. CDR1 LGHNA and CDR2 YNFKEQ come from the germline V gene. This CDR3 is built from 18 residues. The CDR3 loop reads CASSRIRGRTGTNSPLHF. For the CDR3, the DNA is TGTGCCAGCAGCCGAATTCGGGGAAGGACAGGAACAAATTCACCCCTCCACTTT.

V gene TRBV6-5 combines with J gene TRBJ2-7, with D perhaps TRBD1 (6 bases). This CDR3 has 15 residues. V lost 5 bases, J lost 0 bases, and 14 bases lay in between. In germline, CDR1 is MNHEY, CDR2 SVGAGI. CDR3 region: CASSPTQGLSYEQYF. CDR3 bases: TGTGCCAGCAGTCCCACCCAGGGGCTCTCCTACGAGCAGTACTTC.

This chain joins TRBV3-1 and TRBJ1-2; D is ambiguous. Germline CDR1 reads LGHDT; CDR2 reads YNNKEL (reference sequence). This CDR3 comprises 12 residues. The V gene lost 3 bases and the J gene lost 8 bases, with 10 bases spanning the gap. CDR3 residues: CASSQKGFGYTF. CDR3 nucleotides: TGTGCCAGCAGCCAGAAAGGTTTCGGCTACACCTTC. Looking up the rest from reference TRBV3-1 and TRBJ1-2 gives the full variable domain: DTAVSQTPKYLVTQMGNDKSIKCEQNLGHDTMYWYKQDSKKFLKIMFSYNNKELIINETVPNRFSPKSPDKAHLNLHINSLELGDSAVYFCASSQKGFGYTFGSGTRLTVV.

The CDR3 sequence: CASSPATGQDSYGYTF. The CDR3 DNA is TGTGCCAGCAGCCCGGCAACCGGACAGGATTCCTATGGCTACACCTTC. V and J are TRBV5-6 and TRBJ1-2, with 7 bases lining up with TRBD1. There are 16 residues in the CDR3. Germline V gene lookup returns CDR1 SGHDT and CDR2 YYEEEE. V lost 4 bases, J lost 4 bases, and 13 bases stayed unmatched.

This clonotype was recorded a few times. The chain combines TRBV20-1 with TRBJ2-1; 9 bases line up with TRBD1. The CDR3 spans 14 residues. Germline assignment: CDR1 DFQATT and CDR2 SNEGSKA (reference sequence). V lost 3 bases and J lost 6; bases outside the gene matches: 6. CDR3 nucleotides: TGCAGTGCTAGCAAGGGACAGGGAAGCAATGAGCAGTTCTTC. Protein sequence: CSASKGQGSNEQFF.

The chain uses TRBV11-2 and TRBJ2-5; 10 nucleotides agree with TRBD2. This CDR3 is built from 16 residues. J gave up 2 bases and V 5 bases, and 8 bases lay outside the gene matches. The germline V gene encodes CDR1 SGHAT and CDR2 FQNNGV. CDR3 amino acids: CASSPVVGLAQETQYF. The DNA for the CDR3 is TGTGCCAGCAGCCCCGTGGTGGGACTAGCGCAAGAGACCCAGTACTTC.

There are a few counts of this clonotype. One junction end does not reproduce the germline sequence, and a read error may be involved. V gene TRBV7-8 combines with J gene TRBJ2-5; 9 bases are shared with TRBD2. The assigned J gene may be wrong: the sequence end matches TRBJ2-7 better. CDR1 and CDR2 (germline): SGHVS, FQNEAQ. CDR3 length: 17 residues. CDR3 sequence: CASSLDWGGTSLYEQYF. Written as DNA, the CDR3 is TGTGCCAGTAGCTTAGATTGGGGGGGGACTAGCCTTTACGAGCAGTACTTC.

This rearrangement joins TRBV2 to TRBJ2-7, with 7 bases matching TRBD1. In germline, CDR1 is SNHLY, CDR2 FYNNEI. The V segment lost 5 bases and the J segment 6 bases; nucleotides outside the gene matches: 10. The CDR3 covers 14 residues. DNA of the CDR3: TGTGCCAGCAGTAAAGTACTGACAGGGAGCGAGCAGTACTTC. As protein: CASSKVLTGSEQYF.

This clonotype was recorded a few times. The chain carries TRBV29-1 and TRBJ2-4, with 8 bases that match TRBD2. V was clipped by 6 bases and J by 2 bases; unmatched bases: 3. Germline V gene lookup returns CDR1 SQVTM and CDR2 ANQGSEA. The CDR3 is 13 residues long. For the CDR3, the DNA is TGCAGCGTCGGGGGGGAGTCCAAAAACATTCAGTACTTC. Protein product: CSVGGESKNIQYF.

The chain employs TRBV5-5 and TRBJ2-2; D may be TRBD1 (6 bases). CDR1 and CDR2 from the germline V gene are SGHKS and YYEKEE (reference sequence). The CDR3 sequence is 15 residues long. The V gene lost 4 bases and the J gene lost 4 bases, with 14 bases spanning the gap. The CDR3 region has the DNA TGTGCCAGCAGCGTAGCAGGGGTGTTCACCGGGGAGCTGTTTTTT. Residues: CASSVAGVFTGELFF.

The chain is built from TRBV7-6 and TRBJ2-5, with TRBD2 matching over 9 bases. The end of the DNA fits TRBJ2-7 better, so the J call may be wrong. CDR3 size: 15 residues. The germline V gene has CDR1 SGHVS and CDR2 FNYEAQ. This CDR3 is CASSLDGLAGPEQYF. The CDR3 DNA reads TGTGCCAGCAGCTTAGATGGGCTAGCGGGGCCCGAGCAGTACTTC.

Only a few counts were recorded for this clonotype. This sequence joins TRBV7-9 and TRBJ2-5; 9 bases are shared with TRBD2. V lost 5 bases to trimming and J lost 4 bases; unmatched junction nucleotides: 11. The CDR3 length is 16 residues. Germline V gives CDR1 SEHNR, CDR2 FQNEAQ (reference sequence). The CDR3 DNA is TGTGCCAGCAGCCCCCCGACTAGCGGCTCCAGAGAGACCCAGTACTTC. Amino acid sequence: CASSPPTSGSRETQYF. The full variable domain, rest sourced from reference TRBV7-9 and TRBJ2-5, is DTGVSQNPRHKITKRGQNVTFRCDPISEHNRLYWYRQTLGQGPEFLTYFQNEAQLEKSRLLSDRFSAERPKGSFSTLEIQRTEQGDSAMYLCASSPPTSGSRETQYFGPGTRLLVL.

V usage is TRBV25-1 and J usage is TRBJ2-5; 10 bases map to TRBD1. The germline CDR1 and CDR2 sequences are MGHDK and SYGVNS. The CDR3 contains 15 residues. J was trimmed by 4 bases and V by 3 bases; bases with no gene match: 5. The CDR3 loop is CASSDLTGGLETQYF. In nucleotides, the CDR3 is TGTGCCAGCAGTGACTTGACAGGGGGCCTAGAGACCCAGTACTTC.